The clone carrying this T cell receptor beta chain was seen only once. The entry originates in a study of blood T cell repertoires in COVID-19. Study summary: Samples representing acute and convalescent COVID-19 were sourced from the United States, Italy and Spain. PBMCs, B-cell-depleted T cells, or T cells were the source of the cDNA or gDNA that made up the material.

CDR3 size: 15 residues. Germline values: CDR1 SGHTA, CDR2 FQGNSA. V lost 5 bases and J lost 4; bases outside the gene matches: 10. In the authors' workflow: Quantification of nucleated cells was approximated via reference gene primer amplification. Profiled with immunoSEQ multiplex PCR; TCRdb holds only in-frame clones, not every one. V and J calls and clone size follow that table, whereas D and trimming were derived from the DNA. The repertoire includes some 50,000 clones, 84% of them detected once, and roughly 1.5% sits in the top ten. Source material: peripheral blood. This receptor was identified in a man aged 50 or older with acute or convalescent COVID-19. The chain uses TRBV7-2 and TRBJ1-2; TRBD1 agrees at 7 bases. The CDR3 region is CASSQTPTGTYGYTF. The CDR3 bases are TGTGCCAGCAGCCAAACGCCGACAGGGACCTATGGCTACACCTTC.